The clone carrying this T cell receptor (beta chain) was seen at least ten times. The antigen is unknown. Then a second PCR, running about 6 to 12 cycles, was carried out with a sample-barcoded 5' primer and a J-beta primer mix. Each cDNA molecule carried a tag from a template-switch adaptor that contained 12 random nucleotides. TCRdb re-called the 5' RACE reads through MiXCR, storing one row per CDR3 protein. The table has fewer than 700,000 distinct CDR3 sequences, 40% to 45% seen once; the top ten hold 25% to 30%. These data originate in a study of blood T cells in healthy people across ages. Findings and caveats of the study: PBMC samples, being unsorted, prevented any conclusive comparison of naive and antigen-experienced cells.

A minimum of 7 million PBMCs was isolated per sample. This CDR3 spans 16 amino acids. The germline V gene has CDR1 SGHRS and CDR2 YFSETQ. The V segment lost 2 bases and the J segment 1 base; nucleotides outside the gene matches: 4. The source of this sequence is a man older than 75 in good health. The sample consisted of blood. This chain joins TRBV5-1 and TRBJ2-3; 10 positions agree with TRBD1. The CDR3 region is CASSLDRGRGTDTQYF. Written as DNA, the CDR3 is TGCGCCAGCAGCTTAGACAGGGGGCGCGGCACAGATACGCAGTATTTT.